These 6 T cell receptor beta chains originate from one sample sequenced in a study of shared clonotypes between healthy human individuals. Generated by immunoSEQ multiplex PCR, the TCRdb table keeps only in-frame clones and is missing some. The table lists about 2 million clones, 85% to 95% of them singletons. The specimen sequenced was naive CD4+ T cells sorted from blood. Subset given: CD45RA+ positively selected. These receptors were taken from a man aged 18-30 years in good health.

The chain joins TRBV10-3 to TRBJ1-2; no definite D call. Trimming took off 2 bases at V and 4 bases at J, with 8 bases between the two ends. This CDR3 contains 13 residues. The germline gives CDR1 ENHRY, CDR2 SYGVKD. The CDR3 region is CAISERDSYGYTF. DNA for the CDR3: TGTGCCATCAGTGAGAGGGATAGCTATGGCTACACCTTC.

In its sample, this clone was seen once. V gene TRBV6-1 combines with J gene TRBJ2-5, with unresolved D. This CDR3 has 12 residues. V lost 5 bases to trimming and J lost 5 bases, with 9 bases between them. Germline CDR1 reads MNHNS; CDR2 reads SASEGT. The CDR3 nucleotides are TGTGCCAGCAGTCAGCATGCGGAGACCCAGTACTTC. Translation: CASSQHAETQYF.

This clone was observed a single time. For the CDR3, the DNA is TGCGCCAGCAGCCAAGACTCGACGGGACTTGGCACAGATACGCAGTATTTT. Its translation is CASSQDSTGLGTDTQYF. The chain combines TRBV4-1 with TRBJ2-3, with D possibly being TRBD2 (6 bases). V lost 0 bases and J lost 1, with 14 bases in between. From germline, CDR1 is MGHRA and CDR2 YSYEKL. The CDR3 runs 17 residues.

With respect to this clone: Other DNA sequences in the same sample also yield this CDR3. V is TRBV7-9 and J is TRBJ1-4; 7 bases match TRBD1. Germline-derived CDR1 and CDR2 are SEHNR and FQNEAQ (reference sequence). The CDR3 covers 15 residues. V lost 0 bases and J lost 8; bases outside the gene matches: 6. The CDR3 nucleotides read TGTGCCAGCAGCTTAGCGCGACAGGGAGGGGAAAAACTGTTTTTT. Its translation is CASSLARQGGEKLFF.

The genes are TRBV7-9 and TRBJ1-4; no clear D. CDR1 and CDR2 from the germline V gene are SEHNR and FQNEAQ (reference sequence). The CDR3 covers 15 residues. The V end lost 2 bases, the J end lost 0 bases, and 7 bases lay between the germline ends. In DNA form, the CDR3 reads TGTGCCAGCAGCTTAACGGGAGCAACTAATGAAAAACTGTTTTTT. Translating it yields CASSLTGATNEKLFF. The entire variable domain, with the rest obtained from reference TRBV7-9 and TRBJ1-4, is as follows: DTGVSQNPRHKITKRGQNVTFRCDPISEHNRLYWYRQTLGQGPEFLTYFQNEAQLEKSRLLSDRFSAERPKGSFSTLEIQRTEQGDSAMYLCASSLTGATNEKLFFGSGTQLSVL.

This chain connects TRBV15 to TRBJ2-5; unclear D gene. Trimming shortened V by 0 bases and J by 5 bases, and 10 bases separated the two germline ends. CDR1 LNHNV and CDR2 YYDKDF come from the germline V gene (reference sequence). CDR3 length: 14 residues. CDR3 protein: CATSRDSPRETQYF. Here the CDR3 DNA reads TGTGCCACCAGCAGAGATTCCCCTAGGGAGACCCAGTACTTC.